A single sample gave rise to the 5 T cell receptor beta chains below, sequenced in a study of radiotherapy plus CTLA-4 blockade in lung cancer. Libraries were prepared by immunoSEQ multiplex PCR; TCRdb keeps only in-frame clonotypes and omits some of them. The table includes about 68,000 clones, 79% detected once. This material consisted of peripheral blood, taken from a patient treated with radiotherapy plus ipilimumab. The receptor set was obtained from a human donor with non-small cell lung cancer who had a complete response to radiotherapy plus ipilimumab.

The chain carries TRBV2 and TRBJ1-2; 8 bases match TRBD1. V lost 4 bases and J lost 6; bases outside the gene matches: 1. CDR1 is SNHLY, CDR2 FYNNEI, per germline. The CDR3 runs to 12 residues. CDR3: CASSVTGDGYTF. In DNA form, the CDR3 reads TGTGCCAGCAGTGTGACAGGGGATGGCTACACCTTC.

This clone was counted a few times. V usage is TRBV11-2 and J usage is TRBJ1-3; unclear D gene. The CDR3 has 14 residues. Germline loops: CDR1 SGHAT, CDR2 FQNNGV. Trimming took 3 bases from V and 8 from J, leaving 14 bases between them. CDR3 nucleotide sequence: TGTGCCAGCAGCTTGGACCTGATCGATCACACCATATATTTT. Translation: CASSLDLIDHTIYF.

The V call is TRBV7-2, the J call TRBJ2-1, with D perhaps matching TRBD1 or TRBD2 (5 bases each). Germline V CDR1 and CDR2: SGHTA, FQGNSA. The CDR3 contains 15 residues. V lost 1 base, J lost 2 bases, and 9 bases lay in between. This CDR3 is CASSLEGTAYNEQFF. The CDR3 DNA reads as TGTGCCAGCAGCTTAGAGGGGACGGCCTACAATGAGCAGTTCTTC.

The chain uses TRBV27 and TRBJ2-7, with a weak D call TRBD1 (6 bases). V lost 3 bases and J lost 1, with 10 bases in between. In germline, CDR1 is MNHEY, CDR2 SMNVEV (reference sequence). CDR3 length: 14 residues. The CDR3 DNA reads TGTGCCAGCAGTTTTTCACAGGGTTCCTACGAGCAGTACTTC. Protein product: CASSFSQGSYEQYF.

This chain connects TRBV5-4 to TRBJ2-1; 8 bases are shared with TRBD1. The CDR3 has 15 amino acids. The V segment lost 4 bases and the J segment 4 bases; nucleotides outside the gene matches: 7. The germline V gene encodes CDR1 SGHNT and CDR2 YYREEE (reference sequence). CDR3 nucleotide sequence: TGTGCCAGCAGCACCCAGGGGGCCGAGTACAATGAGCAGTTCTTC. Protein sequence: CASSTQGAEYNEQFF.